This T cell receptor (beta chain) was recorded in a study of low-dose radiotherapy and immunotherapy resistance in tumors. Turning to the study itself: TRAV and TRBV primers primed cDNA for both TCRalpha and TCRbeta.

Amplification, which lasted about 20 PCR cycles, used a constant-region primer and V-primer adapter to amplify TCRs. TCRdb reprocessed the reads with MiXCR, giving one entry per CDR3 protein. In the table there are some 52,000 distinct CDR3 sequences, approximately 33% of which are singletons. This CDR3 is 14 amino acids long. V lost 10 bases and J lost 1; bases outside the gene matches: 9. This sample's time point: after trial treatment. Sample treatment: LDRT plus nivolumab, ipilimumab, low-dose cyclophosphamide and aspirin (RACIN trial). Donors received a regimen that comprised nivolumab, ipilimumab, aspirin, low-dose cyclophosphamide and low-dose radiotherapy. This clonotype was counted many times.

The V call is TRBV23-1, the J call TRBJ1-1; TRBD1 aligns across 7 bases. TRBV23-1 is reported as an ORF; its role is uncertain. This TCR derives from a male donor with rectosigmoid adenocarcinoma. Sample: PBMCs, taken after low-dose radiotherapy plus immunotherapy. CDR3 residues: CAIQGTASNTEAFF. CDR3 DNA sequence: TGCGCCATCCAGGGGACAGCCTCGAACACTGAAGCTTTCTTT.